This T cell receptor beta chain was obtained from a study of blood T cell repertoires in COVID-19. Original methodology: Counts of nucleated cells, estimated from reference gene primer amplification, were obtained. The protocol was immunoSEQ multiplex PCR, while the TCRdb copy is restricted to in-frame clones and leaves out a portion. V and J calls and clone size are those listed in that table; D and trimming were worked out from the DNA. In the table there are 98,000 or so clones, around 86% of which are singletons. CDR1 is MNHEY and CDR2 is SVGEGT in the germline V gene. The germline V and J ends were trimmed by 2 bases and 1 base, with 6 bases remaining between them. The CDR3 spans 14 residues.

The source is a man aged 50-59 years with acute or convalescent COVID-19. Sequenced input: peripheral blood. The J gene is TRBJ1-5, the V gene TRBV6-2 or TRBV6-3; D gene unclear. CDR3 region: CASSYERSNQPQHF. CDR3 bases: TGTGCCAGCAGTTACGAGAGGAGCAATCAGCCCCAGCATTTT.